The rows below give T cell receptor beta chains drawn from one sample of a study of control samples from healthy donors and cancer patients. This table comes from immunoSEQ multiplex PCR, and its TCRdb copy is limited to in-frame clones, with some not included. The sample contains some 95,000 clones, approximately 92% of which appear only once. The material sequenced was blood. The receptors stem from a human donor in good health. The donor label of this sample is uncertain. CDR3s include the opening cysteine and the closing phenylalanine or tryptophan. The D gene is left open where the match is weak. Clone size is shown for a subset of rows, as once, few, many or a class of expanded clone.

NA	TRBV7-9	TRBJ2-3	NA	TGTGCCAGCAGCTTAGGAGGTGGGGCTTTGGCAGATACGCAGTATTTT	CASSLGGGALADTQYF
NA	TRBV3-1/TRBV3-2	TRBJ2-2	NA	TGTGCCAGCAGCCAGGGTGGAAGGGGGGAGCTGTTTTTT	CASSQGGRGELFF
NA	TRBV5-1	TRBJ2-2	TRBD2	TGCGCCAGCAGCTTCCGGCCGGGAGGGGTGACCGGGGAGCTGTTTTTT	CASSFRPGGVTGELFF
NA	TRBV28	TRBJ1-1	NA	TGTGCCAGCAGTCCCCTCCGGGGCGGCATACGTGACACTGAAGCTTTCTTT	CASSPLRGGIRDTEAFF
NA	TRBV7-6	TRBJ2-3	TRBD1	TGTGCCAGCAGCCCCCGACAGGGGAGTAACACAGATACGCAGTATTTT	CASSPRQGSNTDTQYF
NA	TRBV5-5	TRBJ1-2	TRBD1	TGTGCCAGCAGCTTGGGACAGGGGGCACTCTATGGCTACACCTTC	CASSLGQGALYGYTF
NA	TRBV6-5	TRBJ2-1	TRBD1	TGTGCCAGCAGGGGACAGGTTTCCTACAATGAGCAGTTCTTC	CASRGQVSYNEQFF
NA	TRBV19	TRBJ2-7	NA	TGTGCCAGTAGTATAGGGATCAGCTACGAGCAGTACTTC	CASSIGISYEQYF
NA	TRBV6-2/TRBV6-3	TRBJ2-3	NA	TGTGCCAGCAGTTACCGGGGACAAGATAGCACAGATACGCAGTATTTT	CASSYRGQDSTDTQYF
NA	TRBV6-5	TRBJ2-5	TRBD2	TGTGCCAGCACCAGCGGGGGGTACCAAGAGACCCAGTACTTC	CASTSGGYQETQYF
NA	TRBV5-4	TRBJ1-6	TRBD1	TGTGCCAGCAGTCTGGGGGACAGGGAAGGTTCACCCCTCCACTTT	CASSLGDREGSPLHF
NA	TRBV19	TRBJ2-3	TRBD2	TGTGCCACTAGAAGCGGGGGGTCCAGCACAGATACGCAGTATTTT	CATRSGGSSTDTQYF
NA	TRBV7-7	TRBJ2-5	TRBD2	TGTGCCAGCAGTCTTTCGGGGGGCCAAGAGACCCAGTACTTC	CASSLSGGQETQYF
NA	TRBV27	TRBJ2-7	TRBD1	TGTGCCAGCAGTTTGGTAGGGACAGAACTCTCCTACGAGCAGTACTTC	CASSLVGTELSYEQYF
NA	TRBV11-2	TRBJ2-7	TRBD2	TGTGCCAGCACCTGGGACCGGGGGGCCTACGAGCAGTACTTC	CASTWDRGAYEQYF
NA	TRBV19	TRBJ1-1	NA	TGTGCCAGTAGTATAGGGAATTCAGTGAACACTGAAGCTTTCTTT	CASSIGNSVNTEAFF
NA	TRBV19	TRBJ2-5	TRBD2	TGTGCCAGTAGGTTTAGCGGGGGGTTTGGAGAGACCCAGTACTTC	CASRFSGGFGETQYF
NA	TRBV6-6	TRBJ1-2	NA	TGTGCCAGCAGTTACGGTGACGAAGGCTACACCTTC	CASSYGDEGYTF
NA	TRBV24-1	TRBJ2-4	NA	TGTGCCACCACCGAACGCAAAATGAGCGCCAAAAACATTCAGTACTTC	CATTERKMSAKNIQYF
NA	TRBV6-5	TRBJ1-1	NA	TGTGCCGCTTCGAAGGGGTTGGGCACTGAAGCTTTCTTT	CAASKGLGTEAFF
once	TRBV18	TRBJ1-1	NA	TGTGCCAGCTCACCAGGACTTGTTTGGGACACTGAAGCTTTCTTT	CASSPGLVWDTEAFF
few	TRBV7-7	TRBJ2-3	NA	TGTGCTAGCAGCTTAGGGGGAGCTAGCACAGATACGCAGTATTTT	CASSLGGASTDTQYF
NA	TRBV19	TRBJ2-7	NA	TGTGCCAGTAGTATTAGTAGGACAGCTATCTACGAGCAGTACTTC	CASSISRTAIYEQYF
NA	TRBV18	TRBJ1-1	NA	TGTGCCAGCTCACCACGACAAACGAACACTGAAGCTTTCTTT	CASSPRQTNTEAFF
NA	TRBV29-1	TRBJ1-2	NA	TGCAGCACTACGGACGGATCTAACTATGGCTACACCTTC	CSTTDGSNYGYTF
NA	TRBV3-1/TRBV3-2	TRBJ1-3	NA	TGTGCCAGCAGGGGGAGAAACACCATATATTTT	CASRGRNTIYF
NA	TRBV12-3/TRBV12-4	TRBJ2-5	TRBD2	TGTGCCAGCAGTTTGCGGGGAGGGGAGACCCAGTACTTC	CASSLRGGETQYF
NA	TRBV19	TRBJ1-5	TRBD1	TGTGCCAGTAGTTCCGGGACAGATACATGGCCCCAGCATTTT	CASSSGTDTWPQHF
NA	TRBV29-1	TRBJ1-1	TRBD1	TGCAGCGTTGTGGGACAGGGTTCTGAAAGGAGGGACACTGAAGCTTTCTTT	CSVVGQGSERRDTEAFF
NA	TRBV4-2	TRBJ2-3	TRBD2	TGTGCCAGCAGCCCGTGGCAGCGGGGGGGCGGGACAGATACGCAGTATTTT	CASSPWQRGGGTDTQYF
NA	TRBV27	TRBJ2-1	NA	TGTGCCAGCAGTGGCCTACAGGGAAAATCCTACAATGAGCAGTTCTTC	CASSGLQGKSYNEQFF
NA	TRBV10-2	TRBJ2-3	NA	TGCGCCACTGGGCTTAACACAGATACGCAGTATTTT	CATGLNTDTQYF
NA	TRBV11-3	TRBJ2-2	NA	TGTGCCAGCAGCTTAGTCTCTGGACAGACCGGGGAGCTGTTTTTT	CASSLVSGQTGELFF
few	TRBV9	TRBJ2-5	NA	TGTGCCAGCAGCGTACGGGGTGCTACCCACGCGGAGACCCAGTACTTC	CASSVRGATHAETQYF
NA	TRBV6-5	TRBJ2-2	NA	TGTGCCAGCAGTTACCGGGGCGGGGAGCTGTTTTTT	CASSYRGGELFF
NA	TRBV30	TRBJ1-2	NA	TGTGCCTGGAGTACTTCTCTGGGCCCGGCGGGTATCTACACCTTC	CAWSTSLGPAGIYTF
NA	TRBV5-5	TRBJ1-4	NA	TGTGCCAGCAGCTTGTCGGGGATCACTAATGAAAAACTGTTTTTT	CASSLSGITNEKLFF
NA	TRBV7-6	TRBJ1-1	TRBD1	TGTGCCAGCAGCCCGACAGGGGGCGGCACTGAAGCTTTCTTT	CASSPTGGGTEAFF
NA	TRBV19	TRBJ2-4	TRBD1	TGTGCCAGTAGTAGGGGACAGCGAAACAAAAACATTCAGTACTTC	CASSRGQRNKNIQYF
NA	TRBV3-1/TRBV3-2	TRBJ2-3	TRBD2	TGTGCCAGCAGCCAAGACCCGACTAGCGGCCCAGCAGATACGCAGTATTTT	CASSQDPTSGPADTQYF
NA	TRBV18	TRBJ1-1	NA	TGTGCCAGCTCACCAATCGAGGGCCTGAACACTGAAGCTTTCTTT	CASSPIEGLNTEAFF
NA	TRBV6-5	TRBJ1-3	NA	TGTGCCAGCAGCGGTGGATACTCTGGAAACACCATATATTTT	CASSGGYSGNTIYF
NA	TRBV18	TRBJ1-3	NA	TGTGCCAGCTCCCCTCAATCTGGAAACACCATATATTTT	CASSPQSGNTIYF
NA	TRBV11-2	TRBJ1-2	TRBD1	TGTGCCAGCAGCTTAGTGACAGGGGGCTTGGGCTACACCTTC	CASSLVTGGLGYTF
NA	TRBV6-2/TRBV6-3	TRBJ1-5	NA	TGTGCCAGCAGTTACGGAGGACAGATGACCCGCAATCAGCCCCAGCATTTT	CASSYGGQMTRNQPQHF
NA	TRBV11-2	TRBJ2-2	TRBD1	TGTGCCAGCAGCTTATGGACAGGGGCGAACACCGGGGAGCTGTTTTTT	CASSLWTGANTGELFF
once	TRBV6-6	TRBJ2-7	NA	TGTGCCAGCAACCAAAGGTCGGGGCTGAAATACGAGCAGTACTTC	CASNQRSGLKYEQYF
NA	TRBV6-6	TRBJ1-5	NA	TGTGCCAGCAGACCCCGGGGGGGGAAAGGGGATCAGCCCCAGCATTTT	CASRPRGGKGDQPQHF
NA	TRBV24-1	TRBJ2-1	TRBD1	TGTGCCACCAGTGATTTGCCCCGGACAGGGGTGGGCAATGAGCAGTTCTTC	CATSDLPRTGVGNEQFF
once	TRBV6-2/TRBV6-3	TRBJ2-5	NA	TGTGCCAGCAGTTACACGTCCCAAGAGACCCAGTACTTC	CASSYTSQETQYF
NA	TRBV3-1/TRBV3-2	TRBJ1-2	NA	TGTGCCAGCAGCCGTGAAGGGAGCGACTATGGCTACACCTTC	CASSREGSDYGYTF
NA	TRBV18	TRBJ1-5	TRBD1	TGTGCCAGCTCACCAGACCAGGGGGCAGGTCAGCCCCAGCATTTT	CASSPDQGAGQPQHF
NA	TRBV3-1/TRBV3-2	TRBJ1-3	TRBD1	TGTGCCAGCAGCGCCCATGACAGGGGGATACGGGGAAACACCATATATTTT	CASSAHDRGIRGNTIYF
few	TRBV3-1/TRBV3-2	TRBJ2-2	NA	TGTGCCAGCAGCCCCCTCGGGGGCCTGAACACCGGGGAGCTGTTTTTT	CASSPLGGLNTGELFF